These 20 T cell receptor beta chains share one sample of origin, sequenced in a study of blood T cells in healthy people across ages. PCR was performed a second time for roughly 7 to 11 cycles using a sample-barcoded 5' primer and a J-beta primer mix. One entry per CDR3 protein results from TCRdb running MiXCR on the 5' RACE reads. The sample gives more than 800,000 distinct CDR3 sequences, more than 40% of which show up once; 18% is in the top ten. Input material: blood. Source of these receptors: a woman aged 60 to 75 in good health.

This clonotype has a handful of counts. V is TRBV12-3 or TRBV12-4 and J is TRBJ2-7, with 8 bases matching TRBD2. This CDR3 is built from 16 residues. Losses at the gene ends were 6 bases for V and 0 bases for J; bases not matched to a gene: 10. The CDR3 is CASRKLFAGGSYEQYF. CDR3 nucleotide sequence: TGTGCCAGCAGAAAACTCTTTGCGGGAGGCTCCTACGAGCAGTACTTC.

The chain couples TRBV4-2 to TRBJ1-2; 9 bases agree with TRBD1. Germline V gene sequence: CDR1 LGHNA, CDR2 YNFKEQ. The CDR3 covers 16 residues. V lost 0 bases, J lost 4 bases, and 6 bases stayed unmatched. The CDR3 here is CASSQDRDRDAYGYTF. The CDR3 nucleotides read TGTGCCAGCAGCCAAGATCGGGACAGGGACGCCTATGGCTACACCTTC.

J is TRBJ2-5 and V is TRBV30, with a weak D call TRBD1 (6 bases). The V gene lost 2 bases and the J gene lost 5 bases, with 18 bases spanning the gap. The CDR3 extends over 15 amino acids. Germline V gene sequence: CDR1 GTSNPN, CDR2 SVGIG (reference sequence). Written as DNA, the CDR3 is TGTGCCTGGAGTATCGGTACCGGGACAAGGGAGACCCAGTACTTC. Its translation: CAWSIGTGTRETQYF. The entire variable domain, with the rest obtained from reference TRBV30 and TRBJ2-5, is as follows: SQTIHQWPATLVQPVGSPLSLECTVEGTSNPNLYWYRQAAGRGLQLLFYSVGIGQISSEVPQNLSASRPQDRQFILSSKKLLLSDSGFYLCAWSIGTGTRETQYFGPGTRLLVL.

This clonotype was picked up a small number of times. The chain combines TRBV10-3 with TRBJ2-7, with D hard to call. Germline-derived CDR1 and CDR2 are ENHRY and SYGVKD. This CDR3 has 11 residues. V was pared by 2 bases and J by 7 bases, with 6 bases between. The chain's CDR3 is CAISEGWEQYF. The CDR3 nucleotides read TGTGCCATCAGTGAGGGCTGGGAGCAGTACTTC.

This clonotype was detected only a few times. The chain carries TRBV27 and TRBJ1-1; 7 bases agree with TRBD1. Germline trimming cut 6 bases from V and 4 bases from J; bases unmatched to any gene: 5. The CDR3 is made up of 13 amino acids. CDR1 is MNHEY and CDR2 is SMNVEV in the germline V gene (reference sequence). The CDR3 sequence: CASSRQGITEAFF. CDR3 coding DNA: TGTGCCAGCAGCCGACAGGGCATCACTGAAGCTTTCTTT.

This clonotype was observed a handful of times. The gene calls are TRBV9 and TRBJ2-7, with D uncertain. V lost 0 bases and J 6 bases, leaving 10 bases between the germline ends. The CDR3 sequence is 13 residues long. CDR1 is SGDLS and CDR2 is YYNGEE in the germline V gene. For the CDR3, the DNA is TGTGCCAGCAGCGTAGCTCCCCAGAGCGAGCAGTACTTC. Its protein product is CASSVAPQSEQYF.

This clonotype was found a few times. The rearrangement links TRBV28 to TRBJ2-3, with 7 bases that match TRBD1. Germline assignment: CDR1 MDHEN and CDR2 SYDVKM. V lost 5 bases and J lost 2; bases outside the gene matches: 7. The CDR3 covers 15 residues. CDR3 amino acids: CASSRGQEHTDTQYF. The CDR3 region has the DNA TGTGCCAGCAGTCGAGGACAGGAGCACACAGATACGCAGTATTTT.

The CDR3, as DNA: TGTGCCAGCAGCCCGTACCTAGCGGGAGGGCCTGAAGGCAATGAGCAGTTCTTC. Protein product: CASSPYLAGGPEGNEQFF. The rearrangement uses TRBV11-2 and TRBJ2-1; TRBD2 agrees at 12 bases. This CDR3 has 18 amino acids. The trim removed 5 bases at V and 6 bases at J, leaving 14 bases unmatched. Germline CDR1 reads SGHAT; CDR2 reads FQNNGV.

V is TRBV6-5 and J is TRBJ2-5; the D gene is possibly TRBD2 (6 bases). CDR1 MNHEY and CDR2 SVGAGI come from the germline V gene. The CDR3 is made up of 15 amino acids. Deletions cut 2 bases from V and 0 bases from J, with 10 bases between. The CDR3 coding sequence is TGTGCCAGCAGTTACCGGGGGACGAACCAAGAGACCCAGTACTTC. It yields the protein CASSYRGTNQETQYF.

V gene TRBV27 combines with J gene TRBJ1-2; maybe TRBD1 (6 bases). Trimming left V 10 bases short and J 4 bases short, with 19 bases between. The CDR3 sequence is 14 residues long. Germline V gene data show CDR1 as MNHEY and CDR2 as SMNVEV (reference sequence). CDR3 coding DNA: TGTGCCACCCTGGGGGCCGCCGAGGGCTATGGCTACACCTTC. Translated: CATLGAAEGYGYTF.

The rearrangement uses TRBV10-3 and TRBJ2-7, with D unclear. V was trimmed by 3 bases and J by 0 bases, leaving 6 bases between them. The germline V gene encodes CDR1 ENHRY and CDR2 SYGVKD. This CDR3 comprises 13 residues. The chain's CDR3 is CAISDSRSYEQYF. CDR3 sequence (DNA): TGTGCCATCAGTGACAGCCGCTCCTACGAGCAGTACTTC.

This chain connects TRBV3-1 to TRBJ2-1, with D perhaps matching TRBD2 (6 bases). The V end lost 5 bases, the J end lost 4 bases, and 18 bases lay between the germline ends. CDR1 and CDR2 (germline): LGHDT, YNNKEL (reference sequence). The CDR3 loop spans 16 amino acids. The CDR3 nucleotides read TGTGCCAGCAGCACCCGTGGAGGGAACATATACAATGAGCAGTTCTTC. It encodes CASSTRGGNIYNEQFF.

In this sample, this clonotype turned up once. This clone may be a read error of a much larger clone one base away. The CDR3 region has the DNA TGTGCCAGCAGTTTGAACAGGGGGCGCCGAAATGGGCAGTTCTTC. Protein: CASSLNRGRRNGQFF. The chain is built from TRBV27 and TRBJ2-1; 9 bases agree with TRBD1. Germline lookup yields CDR1 MNHEY and CDR2 SMNVEV (reference sequence). This CDR3 has 15 amino acids.

There are a few counts of this clonotype. The V gene is TRBV25-1, the J gene TRBJ2-7, with TRBD1 matching over 7 bases. Per the germline V gene, CDR1 is MGHDK and CDR2 is SYGVNS. This CDR3 has 13 residues. V shed 6 bases and J 2 bases; nucleotides not matched to a gene: 4. The DNA of the CDR3 is TGTGCCAGCAGCTCACAGGGGACCTACGAGCAGTACTTC. Protein product: CASSSQGTYEQYF.

This clonotype was detected only a few times. V is TRBV19 and J is TRBJ2-5; TRBD2 agrees at 7 bases. CDR1 LNHDA and CDR2 SQIVND come from the germline V gene (reference sequence). This CDR3 is 15 amino acids long. V dropped 0 bases and J dropped 1; count of bases not matched to a gene: 2. The CDR3 nucleotides are TGTGCCAGTAGTATAGAGCTAGCGGTCCAAGAGACCCAGTACTTC. This codes for CASSIELAVQETQYF. The whole variable domain, filled in from reference TRBV19 and TRBJ2-5, reads DGGITQSPKYLFRKEGQNVTLSCEQNLNHDAMYWYRQDPGQGLRLIYYSQIVNDFQKGDIAEGYSVSREKKESFPLTVTSAQKNPTAFYLCASSIELAVQETQYFGPGTRLLVL.

The chain recombines TRBV7-9 with TRBJ2-5; D may match TRBD1 or TRBD2 (5 bases each). The CDR3 runs to 12 residues. In germline, CDR1 is SEHNR, CDR2 FQNEAQ (reference sequence). The V end was cut by 1 base, the J end by 11 bases, with 11 bases between. The CDR3 protein is CASSLGGEQQYF. The CDR3 nucleotides read TGTGCCAGCAGCTTAGGAGGGGAGCAGCAGTACTTC.

CDR3 sequence (DNA): TGTGCCAGCTCACCACACGGACAGGGGGACGAGCAGTACTTC. The encoded protein is CASSPHGQGDEQYF. The chain links TRBV18 to TRBJ2-7; TRBD1 matches at 10 bases. The CDR3 totals 14 residues. CDR1 and CDR2 from the germline V gene are KGHSH and LQKENI. J was trimmed by 5 bases and V by 1 base; bases with no gene match: 2.

Concerning this clonotype: At one boundary the junction diverges from the germline segment, which might be a read error. The J gene is TRBJ2-1, the V gene TRBV9; a possible D gene is TRBD2 (6 bases). CDR3 length: 14 amino acids. CDR1 and CDR2 (germline): SGDLS, YYNGEE. The CDR3 nucleotides read TGTGCCAGCGGCGTAGGAGGGAAGAGTAATGAGCAGTTCTTC. Its translation: CASGVGGKSNEQFF.

The chain links TRBV21-1 to TRBJ1-6; TRBD1, the table's D call, lacks a check against the DNA. TRBV21-1 is a listed pseudogene. This CDR3 has 15 residues. The CDR3 DNA reads TGTGCCAGCAGCACCACAGGAGGTGGTGATTCACCCCTCCACTTT. Residues: CASSTTGGGDSPLHF.

This clonotype was detected a few times. The rearrangement joins TRBV29-1 to TRBJ2-1, with 7 bases matching TRBD2. Trimming at V came to 1 base and at J to 4 bases, leaving 10 bases not matched to a gene. The CDR3 covers 16 residues. CDR1 and CDR2 (germline): SQVTM, ANQGSEA. The CDR3 coding sequence is TGCAGCGTTGAAGGGACTAGGGGATTACTTTACAATGAGCAGTTCTTC. It specifies CSVEGTRGLLYNEQFF.